The rows below give T cell receptor beta chains drawn from one sample of a study of control samples from healthy donors and cancer patients. Repertoires were generated with immunoSEQ multiplex PCR, while TCRdb's copy carries only in-frame clones and drops some. Of about 89,000 clones in the sample, around nine tenths are singletons; the top ten hold roughly 21%. Sequenced sample: blood. Source of these receptors: a man between 25 and 39 years old in good health. The CDR3 runs from the conserved cysteine through the conserved F or W. The order of the fields is V gene, CDR3 protein.

TRBV27 | CASSFKAWNTEAFF
TRBV24-1 | CATSESRTGTQETQYF
TRBV5-1 | CASKPQLAASTDTQYF
TRBV9 | CASSQQERYGYTF
TRBV2 | CASSEGEGWGAFF
TRBV27 | CASSLRGNEQFF
TRBV19 | CASSFGQTQYF
TRBV20-1 | CSARRAGEAFF
TRBV15 | CATSPFGQNNQPQHF
TRBV5-1 | CASSGTGRPYGYTF
TRBV15 | CATKNDRGRTDTQYF
TRBV7-9 | CASSSQGFRISDTQYF
TRBV12-3/TRBV12-4 | CASRGGSYEQYF
TRBV2 | CASSPTLDRFGTQYF
TRBV6-1 | CASSEGDPARAGNTIYF
TRBV7-2 | CASSSGTGVGYTF
TRBV30 | CAWSRALHYEQYF
TRBV5-4 | CASKPRGGSETQYF
TRBV24-1 | CATSDPRDGPNYGYTF
TRBV7-8 | CASSLGQRESPLHF
TRBV9 | CASSPRGVEYNEQFF
TRBV6-5 | CASGPGTGRDEQFF
TRBV6-4 | CASSSELAGYNEQFF
TRBV7-9 | CASSLSLDNEETQYF
TRBV9 | CASSPRVAGALNTGELFF
TRBV6-5 | CASSYSRNLYGYTF
TRBV4-1 | CASSLLGYNEQFF
TRBV6-5 | CASSYSRGGGGNTIYF
TRBV11-2 | CASSPRTFPDTQYF
TRBV19 | CASSSRVDQETQYF
TRBV18 | CASSPRGTRWNEQFF
TRBV24-1 | CATSDLNSDQPQHF
TRBV2 | CASSGRQNTEAFF
TRBV19 | CASSISDSSNYGYTF
TRBV7-8 | CASSPPEGSYYEQYF
TRBV9 | CASSVARQTNTEAFF
TRBV19 | CASTGSGASYNEQFF
TRBV2 | CASSESLGGADTQYF
TRBV3-1/TRBV3-2 | CASRRLAGGYNEQFF
TRBV2 | CASSELAPTGELFF
TRBV5-8 | CASSLTTTGPYEQYF
TRBV6-5 | CASTFMGGTEAFF
TRBV4-1 | CASKAIGTDNNSPLHF
TRBV6-4 | CASSRNGQGANLDGYTF
TRBV5-1 | CASSLQGSTDTQYF
TRBV2 | CASSEASGSIDTQYF
TRBV2 | CASSGLAGGRQETQYF
TRBV5-8 | CASRRAMVAKNIQYF
TRBV30 | CAWSAGQGKRDTQYF
TRBV29-1 | CSVHGLAGREQFF